The clone carrying this TCR beta chain has more than one count but fewer than ten. TCRdb keeps only in-frame clones here, not all; method: immunoSEQ multiplex PCR. This sample carries approximately 670 clones, around 12% of them seen once, and the ten largest clones take less than 15%. These data come from a study of tumour-infiltrating T cells in Burkitt lymphoma. Germline loops: CDR1 MRHNA, CDR2 SNTAGT. The junction had 9 bases not matched to a gene; V was cut back by 6 bases and J by 2 bases. This CDR3 has 16 amino acids. J is TRBJ2-5 and V is TRBV6-4; 10 positions agree with TRBD2. Sequenced input: tumor tissue. The TCR sequence derives from a human donor with Burkitt lymphoma. CDR3 region: CASRIPSGGNQETQYF. The CDR3 bases are TGTGCCAGCAGGATCCCTAGCGGGGGAAATCAAGAGACCCAGTACTTC.